This TCR beta chain was captured in a study of T cell repertoires in cytomegalovirus infection. Background on the study: Well-studied HLA-B-restricted epitopes and recently identified HLA-C-restricted epitopes of CMV were both used in the study. In public TCR beta signatures, there were indications of both CMV infection and matching HLA type.

One entry per CDR3 protein results from TCRdb running MiXCR on the reads. The table includes 700,000 to 900,000 distinct CDR3 sequences, 25% to 30% detected once. The V and J ends lost 3 bases and 8 bases, in that order; junction bases with no gene match: 11. Germline CDR1 is SQVTM and CDR2 is ANQGSEA. The CDR3 length is 14 residues. Study-wide results and caveats: Clonotype analysis showed dominance of the ex vivo response by HLA-C-restricted CMV-specific TCR beta clonotypes. The cumulative frequency of public TCR beta families identified carriers of CMV plus the relevant HLA.

About this clonotype itself: What it binds is not known.

The chain links TRBV29-1 to TRBJ1-2; the match to TRBD1 covers 8 bases. The receptor was isolated from a human donor in good health (CMV status not recorded). Some clones in this sample may be carry-over from other donors' samples. The sample in question was cultured CD8+ T cells from PBMCs, obtained from culture after CMV antigen stimulation. CDR3 residues: CSVDLRGRGEGYTF. CDR3 DNA sequence: TGCAGCGTTGATCTCAGGGGGCGGGGTGAGGGCTACACCTTC.